The 21 T cell receptor beta chains below all came from one sample that was sequenced in a study of blood T cell repertoires in COVID-19. Clones were read by immunoSEQ multiplex PCR, and TCRdb kept only the in-frame ones, dropping some. This sample has 100,000 to 150,000 clones; roughly 74% occur once, and the top ten carry around 5.5%. The source material was peripheral blood. The source is a man in his sixties with acute or convalescent COVID-19.

J is TRBJ1-1 and V is TRBV7-9; 10 bases match TRBD1. The CDR3 extends over 14 amino acids. Germline CDR1 SEHNR, CDR2 FQNEAQ (reference sequence). V lost 6 bases and J lost 10; bases outside the gene matches: 11. The CDR3 loop is CASRRPTGGSGAFF. In DNA form, the CDR3 reads TGTGCCAGCAGACGACCGACAGGGGGCTCGGGAGCTTTCTTT.

The V and J genes are TRBV19 and TRBJ1-2, with 7 positions matching TRBD1. V gave up 7 bases and J gave up 5 bases; unmatched junction bases: 10. Germline V lookup: CDR1 LNHDA, CDR2 SQIVND (reference sequence). This CDR3 has 14 residues. The CDR3 reads CASNNRGPPYGYTF. In nucleotides, the CDR3 is TGTGCCAGTAACAACAGGGGTCCGCCTTATGGCTACACCTTC.

In its sample, this clone was seen a few times. This sequence joins TRBV10-3 and TRBJ1-2; 8 bases match TRBD1. V shed 6 bases and J 8 bases; nucleotides not matched to a gene: 14. This CDR3 region has 15 residues. In germline, CDR1 is ENHRY, CDR2 SYGVKD. Written as DNA, the CDR3 is TGTGCCATCAGAGAGGCAGGGGGCGGGCTATTCGGCTACACCTTC. Translated, it gives CAIREAGGGLFGYTF.

This sequence joins TRBV5-8 and TRBJ1-1; D is perhaps TRBD1 (6 bases). V lost 4 bases and J 3 bases, leaving 19 bases between the germline ends. The CDR3 extends over 16 amino acids. Germline values: CDR1 SGHTS, CDR2 YDEGEE. CDR3 loop: CASSTVGTMKDTEAFF. CDR3 bases: TGTGCCAGCAGCACGGTAGGGACAATGAAGGACACTGAAGCTTTCTTT. The full variable domain, with the rest looked up from reference TRBV5-8 and TRBJ1-1, is EAGVTQSPTHLIKTRGQQATLRCSPISGHTSVYWYQQALGLGLQFLLWYDEGEERNRGNFPPRFSGRQFPNYSSELNVNALELEDSALYLCASSTVGTMKDTEAFFGQGTRLTVV.

V is TRBV19 and J is TRBJ1-2; 10 bases fit TRBD1. The V segment lost 4 bases and the J segment 2 bases; nucleotides outside the gene matches: 4. CDR3 length: 15 amino acids. CDR1 is LNHDA and CDR2 is SQIVND in the germline V gene (reference sequence). The CDR3 region is CASSTRGQGNYGYTF. Written as DNA, the CDR3 is TGTGCCAGTAGTACTAGGGGACAGGGGAACTATGGCTACACCTTC.

A few counts support this clone. This chain links TRBV5-1 with TRBJ1-1; D is unclear. The CDR3 covers 15 residues. V lost 0 bases and J 1 base, leaving 10 bases between the germline ends. Germline CDR1 is SGHRS and CDR2 is YFSETQ. CDR3 sequence reads: CASSLGGSQNTEAFF. The CDR3 DNA sequence: TGCGCCAGCAGCTTGGGCGGAAGCCAGAACACTGAAGCTTTCTTT.

The rearrangement joins TRBV27 to TRBJ1-5; weak D call: TRBD1 (6 bases). Germline loops: CDR1 MNHEY, CDR2 SMNVEV (reference sequence). This CDR3 comprises 16 residues. Between the trimmed V and J ends, which lost 0 bases and 4 bases, there was a span of 13 bases. The CDR3, as DNA: TGTGCCAGCAGTTTATCTTCCAGGGGCGGTAATCAGCCCCAGCATTTT. It yields the protein CASSLSSRGGNQPQHF.

Only a few counts were recorded for this clone. The chain employs TRBV6-1 and TRBJ2-4; TRBD2 agrees at 8 bases. V dropped 1 base and J dropped 6; count of bases not matched to a gene: 11. This CDR3 comprises 17 residues. Germline V gene sequence: CDR1 MNHNS, CDR2 SASEGT. The CDR3: CASSEVGSTSGVNIQYF. In DNA form, the CDR3 reads TGTGCCAGCAGTGAAGTAGGTTCAACTAGCGGAGTAAACATTCAGTACTTC.

The chain links TRBV28 to TRBJ1-4, with D perhaps TRBD1 (5 bases). Trimming shortened V by 6 bases and J by 4 bases, and 15 bases separated the two germline ends. CDR1 and CDR2 (germline): MDHEN, SYDVKM. The CDR3 is 15 amino acids. The CDR3 DNA reads as TGTGCCAGCAGGGGATCGCGGGGGTTTAATGAAAAACTGTTTTTT. Amino acids: CASRGSRGFNEKLFF.

This clone has a count of ten or more. The J gene is TRBJ1-1, the V gene TRBV19; D gene uncertain. Germline V gives CDR1 LNHDA, CDR2 SQIVND (reference sequence). The germline V and J ends were trimmed by 1 base and 3 bases, with 6 bases remaining between them. The CDR3 totals 13 residues. The DNA of the CDR3 is TGTGCCAGTAGTATAGCTCCCTACACTGAAGCTTTCTTT. This codes for CASSIAPYTEAFF.

The rearrangement uses TRBV10-3 and TRBJ1-2, with D possibly matching TRBD1 (6 bases). The germline V gene encodes CDR1 ENHRY and CDR2 SYGVKD. This CDR3 comprises 16 residues. V lost 2 bases and J lost 3, with 16 bases in between. The CDR3 nucleotides read TGTGCCATCAGTGAGGCCCCAGGGGAACCGGACTATGGCTACACCTTC. It encodes CAISEAPGEPDYGYTF.

The chain uses TRBV7-3 and TRBJ2-2; no firm D call. With 3 bases removed from V and 5 bases from J, the gap between germline ends came to 4 bases. CDR3 length: 12 residues. Germline V gene data show CDR1 as SGHTA and CDR2 as FQGTGA. CDR3 protein: CASSFNTGELFF. The CDR3, as DNA: TGTGCCAGCAGCTTCAATACCGGGGAGCTGTTTTTT. The entire variable domain, with the rest obtained from reference TRBV7-3 and TRBJ2-2, is as follows: GAGVSQTPSNKVTEKGKYVELRCDPISGHTALYWYRQSLGQGPEFLIYFQGTGAADDSGLPNDRFFAVRPEGSVSTLKIQRTERGDSAVYLCASSFNTGELFFGEGSRLTVL.

This chain connects TRBV5-1 to TRBJ1-2; 12 positions agree with TRBD1. The V and J ends lost 2 bases and 4 bases, in that order; junction bases with no gene match: 6. CDR3 length equals 16 residues. Germline V gene data show CDR1 as SGHRS and CDR2 as YFSETQ. This chain's CDR3 is CASSFRDRGQTYGYTF. In DNA, the CDR3 is TGCGCCAGCAGCTTCCGGGACAGGGGGCAGACCTATGGCTACACCTTC.

The rearrangement joins TRBV2 to TRBJ2-7, with 8 bases aligning to TRBD1. Trimming at V came to 4 bases and at J to 4 bases, leaving 12 bases not matched to a gene. This CDR3 contains 16 residues. The germline gives CDR1 SNHLY, CDR2 FYNNEI. CDR3 coding DNA: TGTGCCAGCAGTGGTTGGGAAGTCAGGGGGCCTTACGAGCAGTACTTC. This gives the protein CASSGWEVRGPYEQYF.

V is TRBV21-1 and J is TRBJ1-6; the table calls TRBD1, which could not be checked here. TRBV21-1 is a pseudogene segment. This CDR3 comprises 14 residues. The CDR3 sequence: CASSKDRVRSPLHF. Written as DNA, the CDR3 is TGTGCCAGCAGCAAGGACAGGGTGCGTTCACCCCTCCACTTT.

The chain couples TRBV19 to TRBJ2-3; 8 nucleotides line up with TRBD2. CDR1 LNHDA and CDR2 SQIVND come from the germline V gene (reference sequence). Trimming removed 3 bases from V and 0 bases from J; junction bases left unmatched: 2. The CDR3 totals 15 residues. CDR3 sequence (DNA): TGTGCCAGTAGTATCGGGGGGGGCAGCACAGATACGCAGTATTTT. Protein sequence: CASSIGGGSTDTQYF. Supplemented by reference TRBV19 and TRBJ2-3, the full variable domain reads DGGITQSPKYLFRKEGQNVTLSCEQNLNHDAMYWYRQDPGQGLRLIYYSQIVNDFQKGDIAEGYSVSREKKESFPLTVTSAQKNPTAFYLCASSIGGGSTDTQYFGPGTRLTVL.

The chain recombines TRBV30 with TRBJ2-3; 13 bases match TRBD2. CDR3 size: 16 residues. Germline trimming cut 4 bases from V and 0 bases from J; bases unmatched to any gene: 4. The V gene's germline CDR1 is GTSNPN and CDR2 SVGIG (reference sequence). This chain's CDR3 is CAWTLGLAGSTDTQYF. In nucleotides, the CDR3 is TGTGCCTGGACTTTGGGACTAGCGGGAAGCACAGATACGCAGTATTTT.

The CDR3 DNA sequence: TGTGCCAGCGGGGGACTAGCGGGGTTTGATGAGCAGTTCTTC. As protein: CASGGLAGFDEQFF. This sequence joins TRBV9 and TRBJ2-1; 13 nucleotides align to TRBD2. With V trimmed by 7 bases and J by 8 bases, 6 bases remained unmatched. Germline CDR1 and CDR2: SGDLS and YYNGEE. CDR3 length equals 14 residues.

This clone showed up just a few times. V and J are TRBV19 and TRBJ1-2, with a weak D call TRBD1 (5 bases). The germline V gene encodes CDR1 LNHDA and CDR2 SQIVND (reference sequence). V was clipped by 5 bases and J by 2 bases, with 21 bases between them. The CDR3 consists of 17 residues. Here the CDR3 reads CASSQTGGSLANYGYTF. The CDR3 region has the DNA TGTGCCAGTAGTCAAACCGGGGGTAGCCTCGCCAACTATGGCTACACCTTC.

The chain links TRBV6-5 to TRBJ1-6; no clear D. This CDR3 has 13 amino acids. Trimming took 2 bases from V and 10 from J, leaving 9 bases between them. Germline CDR1 is MNHEY and CDR2 is SVGAGI. The CDR3, as DNA: TGTGCCAGCAGTTACGACATAAGCTCACCCCTCCACTTT. It encodes CASSYDISSPLHF.

The chain joins TRBV27 to TRBJ2-7; TRBD1 is a possible D gene (6 bases). The germline gives CDR1 MNHEY, CDR2 SMNVEV (reference sequence). V was shortened by 6 bases and J by 0 bases, with 18 bases between the two germline ends. This CDR3 has 16 amino acids. The CDR3 bases are TGTGCCAGCAGAGTTTATGGGGGCTTCAGCTCCTACGAGCAGTACTTC. Amino acid sequence: CASRVYGGFSSYEQYF.